This T cell receptor beta chain was profiled in a study of T cells in Graves' hyperthyroidism and ophthalmopathy. Regarding the study as a whole: Researchers found most expanded thyroid clonotypes above 0.001 in blood as well.

Trimming pared 6 bases from V and 0 bases from J, leaving 11 bases between. Germline V gives CDR1 LNHDA, CDR2 SQIVND (reference sequence). The CDR3 contains 15 residues. Exclusion of patients followed from uncontrolled infection, other autoimmune disease, pregnancy or lactation. Diagnoses rested on clinical symptoms, serum thyroxine and TRAb, thyroid ultrasound and orbital computed tomography. About this clonotype itself: Its antigen is undetermined.

Researchers amplified the TCR beta CDR3 regions from RNA transcripts. HTBI primers were used for first-round RT-PCR of the TCR CDR3. TCRdb ran MiXCR on the multiplex PCR reads and lists one entry per CDR3 protein. The data show a few hundred thousand distinct CDR3 sequences, 46% seen once. The sequencing sample was made of peripheral blood or thyroid tissue (not recorded which). The clonotype was recovered from a woman aged 18-29 years with Graves' hyperthyroidism. V and J are TRBV19 and TRBJ2-2; D gene unclear. The CDR3 spells CASRPQNANTGELFF. CDR3 sequence (DNA): TGTGCCAGTAGGCCACAGAACGCGAACACCGGGGAGCTGTTTTTT.